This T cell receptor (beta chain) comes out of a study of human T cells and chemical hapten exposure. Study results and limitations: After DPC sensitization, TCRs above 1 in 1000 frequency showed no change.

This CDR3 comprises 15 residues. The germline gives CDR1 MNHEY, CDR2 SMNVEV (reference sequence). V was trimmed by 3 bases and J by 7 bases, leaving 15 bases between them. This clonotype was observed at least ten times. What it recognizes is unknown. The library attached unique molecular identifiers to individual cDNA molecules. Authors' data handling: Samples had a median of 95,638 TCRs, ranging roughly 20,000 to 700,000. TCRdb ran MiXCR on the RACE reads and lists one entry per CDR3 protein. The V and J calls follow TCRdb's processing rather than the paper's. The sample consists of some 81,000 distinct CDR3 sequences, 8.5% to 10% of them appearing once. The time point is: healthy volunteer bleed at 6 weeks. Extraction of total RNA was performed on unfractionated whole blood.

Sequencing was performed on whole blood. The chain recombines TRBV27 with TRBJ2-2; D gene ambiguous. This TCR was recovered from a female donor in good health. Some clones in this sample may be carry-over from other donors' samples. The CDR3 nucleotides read TGTGCCAGCAGTTTTTCGATGGTCCGCGGCGGGGAGCTGTTTTTT. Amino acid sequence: CASSFSMVRGGELFF.